The source of this TCR beta chain is a study of shared clonotypes between healthy human individuals. The CDR3 loop spans 13 amino acids. Germline CDR1 reads SGHTA; CDR2 reads FQGNSA. V lost 3 bases to trimming and J lost 4 bases; unmatched junction nucleotides: 1. This was a deep-level run. Generated by immunoSEQ multiplex PCR, the TCRdb table keeps only in-frame clones and is missing some. The table has over 400,000 clones, about 72% seen once; the top ten hold approximately 12%. This clonotype originated in a woman in her 40s in good health. Some clones in this sample may be carry-over from other donors' samples. The sample comprised PBMCs. The V gene is TRBV7-2, the J gene TRBJ2-5, with TRBD2 matching 8 bases. CDR3 protein: CASSFGGGETQYF. DNA for the CDR3: TGTGCCAGCAGCTTCGGGGGGGGAGAGACCCAGTACTTC.